This T cell receptor beta chain emerged from a study of OX40 agonist ivuxolimab in advanced cancers. The wider study: Age averaged roughly 60 years (range about 23 to 80), and just over 80% were male.

A word on this clone: Its target is unknown.

Overall study findings and caveats: Expanded peripheral T cell antigen specificity was not determined.

The method was immunoSEQ multiplex PCR; TCRdb's version includes in-frame clones alone and lacks a portion of them. The sample has about 46,000 clones, more than 70% seen once. The clonotype was recovered from an adult with an advanced solid tumor such as melanoma, head and neck, liver or kidney cancer. Sequenced here: CD4+ or CD8+ T cells sorted from blood, sampled in a trial of the OX40 agonist ivuxolimab.

The CDR3 reads CASSPPTGGEGNEKLFF. The CDR3 nucleotides read TGTGCCAGCAGCCCCCCCACAGGAGGTGAAGGGAATGAAAAACTGTTTTTT. V is TRBV9 and J is TRBJ1-4, with a weak D call TRBD1 (5 bases). CDR3 length: 17 amino acids. The V end was cut by 4 bases, the J end by 5 bases, with 21 bases between. The germline V gene has CDR1 SGDLS and CDR2 YYNGEE.